The clone carrying this T cell receptor beta chain was seen only once. Its specificity is unknown. This CDR3 has 15 residues. Deletions cut 5 bases from V and 1 base from J, with 12 bases between. The germline gives CDR1 SGHTA, CDR2 FQGNSA. The sample comes from a study of cytomegalovirus exposure and HLA in healthy donors. Findings and limits, study-wide: Subsequent analysis of the approximately 130 validation repertoires found a tendency for first-cohort TCR clusters to co-occur. The authors listed 180 or so TCR beta chains as cytomegalovirus-associated. There were some public TCRs occurring in many donors, but most TCR sequences were rare.

The table came from immunoSEQ multiplex PCR; TCRdb's copy has only in-frame clones and leaves some out. The sample lists about 340,000 clones, about nine tenths occurring once. Sequencing was done on a sample of PBMCs. The chain couples TRBV7-2 to TRBJ1-5; possible D gene TRBD1, 5 bases. The sequence derives from a woman aged 18-35 years in good health and CMV-seronegative. The CDR3 nucleotides are TGTGCCAGCAGCGCCGGAGGGACGAGCAATCAGCCCCAGCATTTT. The encoded protein is CASSAGGTSNQPQHF.